A single sample gave rise to the 15 T cell receptor beta chains below, sequenced in a study of blood T cells in healthy people across ages. For the second PCR, which ran for about 7 to 12 cycles, a sample-barcoded 5' primer and a J-beta primer mix were used. Each CDR3 protein gets one entry after TCRdb re-called the 5' RACE reads with MiXCR. The table shows 750,000 to 1,000,000 distinct CDR3 sequences, with around 29% occurring only once. These same data were also listed under a study on T cells of mothers and their children.

Specimen: blood. The receptors were sampled from a woman in her thirties or forties in good health.

This chain joins TRBV20-1 and TRBJ2-7; perhaps D is TRBD1 or TRBD2 (5 bases each). Per germline, CDR1 DFQATT and CDR2 SNEGSKA (reference sequence). V shed 2 bases and J shed 3 bases, with 17 bases lying between them. This CDR3 is built from 15 residues. The CDR3 protein is CSARKGTQGFYEQYF. DNA of the CDR3: TGCAGTGCTAGAAAAGGGACGCAGGGCTTCTACGAGCAGTACTTC.

As concerns this clonotype: This clone may be a read error of a much larger clone one base away. The chain employs TRBV6-2 or TRBV6-3 and TRBJ2-1; 7 bases align to TRBD1. The V segment lost 11 bases and the J segment 6 bases; nucleotides outside the gene matches: 13. Germline assignment: CDR1 MNHEY and CDR2 SVGEGT. The CDR3 contains 14 residues. DNA of the CDR3: TGTGCCGGCAAGGGGGCTAGATCCCTCAATGAGCAGTTCTTC. Protein: CAGKGARSLNEQFF.

The chain links TRBV7-9 to TRBJ2-1, with D unresolved. The germline V gene encodes CDR1 SEHNR and CDR2 FQNEAQ (reference sequence). This CDR3 region has 12 residues. The V and J ends lost 4 bases and 15 bases respectively, with 16 bases between them. CDR3 nucleotide sequence: TGTGCCAGCAGCTACCGGACGGCCGGCGGGTTCTTC. Translated: CASSYRTAGGFF.

This chain's CDR3 is CASSLPQGSGHNEQFF. DNA of the CDR3: TGCGCCAGCAGCTTGCCTCAGGGGAGTGGGCACAATGAGCAGTTCTTC. The chain employs TRBV5-1 and TRBJ2-1, with D possibly being TRBD1 (6 bases). Trimming took 1 base from V and 5 from J, leaving 16 bases between them. The CDR3 runs to 16 residues. Germline V gene sequence: CDR1 SGHRS, CDR2 YFSETQ. The whole variable domain, filled in from reference TRBV5-1 and TRBJ2-1, reads KAGVTQTPRYLIKTRGQQVTLSCSPISGHRSVSWYQQTPGQGLQFLFEYFSETQRNKGNFPGRFSGRQFSNSRSEMNVSTLELGDSALYLCASSLPQGSGHNEQFFGPGTRLTVL.

This clonotype was observed a handful of times. V usage is TRBV29-1 and J usage is TRBJ2-1; 11 nucleotides match TRBD2. The CDR3 extends over 15 amino acids. CDR1 is SQVTM and CDR2 is ANQGSEA in the germline V gene. V shed 0 bases and J 4 bases; nucleotides not matched to a gene: 2. CDR3 sequence (DNA): TGCAGCGTTGAAGATAGCGGGGGGGTATACAATGAGCAGTTCTTC. Amino acid sequence: CSVEDSGGVYNEQFF.

This sequence joins TRBV7-2 and TRBJ1-2; tentative D call: TRBD1 (5 bases). V shed 1 base and J shed 5 bases, with 14 bases lying between them. This CDR3 contains 15 residues. Germline loops: CDR1 SGHTA, CDR2 FQGNSA. CDR3 coding DNA: TGTGCCAGCAGCTTAGAGAGGGGAGTCGAATATGGCTACACCTTC. Residues: CASSLERGVEYGYTF.

This clonotype was counted between two and nine times. The gene calls are TRBV13 and TRBJ2-3; 14 nucleotides line up with TRBD2. V shed 5 bases, J shed 5 bases, and the junction held 6 bases outside the gene matches. CDR1 PRHDT and CDR2 FYEKMQ come from the germline V gene (reference sequence). This CDR3 is built from 16 residues. Here the CDR3 DNA reads TGTGCCAGCAGCCCAAGCGGACTAGCGGGGGGAGATACGCAGTATTTT. It translates to CASSPSGLAGGDTQYF.

A word on this clonotype: This may stem from a read error, because a much larger clone lies one nucleotide away. The chain employs TRBV7-9 and TRBJ2-3; possibly TRBD1 or TRBD2 for D (6 bases each). The CDR3 totals 15 residues. The V gene's germline CDR1 is SEHNR and CDR2 FQNEAQ (reference sequence). In nucleotides, the CDR3 is TGTGCCAGCAGCTCTGGGGACACTAGCACAGATACGCGGTATTTT. Translation: CASSSGDTSTDTRYF.

This clonotype was found a few times. The V call is TRBV20-1, the J call TRBJ1-2; D uncertain. In germline, CDR1 is DFQATT, CDR2 SNEGSKA (reference sequence). This CDR3 has 15 amino acids. The V end lost 1 base, the J end lost 2 bases, and 14 bases lay between the germline ends. The CDR3 reads CSARGAEALNYGYTF. Here the CDR3 DNA reads TGCAGTGCTAGAGGGGCAGAGGCTCTAAACTATGGCTACACCTTC.

V and J are TRBV5-1 and TRBJ2-7; possibly TRBD2 for D (5 bases). Per the germline V gene, CDR1 is SGHRS and CDR2 is YFSETQ. With 5 bases removed from V and 0 bases from J, the gap between germline ends came to 12 bases. This CDR3 region has 14 residues. CDR3 region: CASREAAISYEQYF. The DNA for the CDR3 is TGCGCCAGCAGAGAAGCGGCAATCTCCTACGAGCAGTACTTC. The full variable domain, completed using reference TRBV5-1 and TRBJ2-7, is KAGVTQTPRYLIKTRGQQVTLSCSPISGHRSVSWYQQTPGQGLQFLFEYFSETQRNKGNFPGRFSGRQFSNSRSEMNVSTLELGDSALYLCASREAAISYEQYFGPGTRLTVT.

In regard to this clonotype: This may stem from a read error, because a much larger clone lies one nucleotide away. The J gene is TRBJ2-5, the V gene TRBV7-2; D remains ambiguous. Trimming left V 5 bases short and J 5 bases short, with 6 bases between. The CDR3 covers 11 residues. The V gene's germline CDR1 is SGHTA and CDR2 FQGNSA. CDR3 region: CASSPWETQYF. The CDR3 bases are TGTGCCAGCAGCCCTTGGGAGACCCAGTACTTC.

The chain links TRBV7-2 to TRBJ2-3; D possibly corresponds to TRBD1 (6 bases). The germline V gene encodes CDR1 SGHTA and CDR2 FQGNSA. The CDR3 has 14 amino acids. Trimming removed 5 bases at V and 4 bases at J, with 13 bases between. The CDR3 is CASSVQGFPDTQYF. The CDR3 DNA follows: TGTGCCAGCAGCGTCCAGGGGTTCCCAGATACGCAGTATTTT.

This clonotype showed up just a few times. The rearrangement joins TRBV7-9 to TRBJ2-3; 7 bases agree with TRBD1. CDR3 size: 13 residues. The trim removed 4 bases at V and 7 bases at J, leaving 5 bases unmatched. Germline V gene data show CDR1 as SEHNR and CDR2 as FQNEAQ (reference sequence). In DNA, the CDR3 is TGTGCCAGCAGCTCAGGGGGAAGAAATACGCAGTATTTT. Residues: CASSSGGRNTQYF.

The V and J genes are TRBV7-2 and TRBJ2-6; the match to TRBD1 covers 9 bases. V lost 3 bases to trimming and J lost 2 bases; unmatched junction nucleotides: 8. CDR1 and CDR2 from the germline V gene are SGHTA and FQGNSA. There are 18 residues in the CDR3. The DNA for the CDR3 is TGTGCCAGCAGCTTCGAGCTACAGGGGGCCCCTGGGGCCAACGTCCTGACTTTC. This encodes CASSFELQGAPGANVLTF.

This clonotype was counted many times. The rearrangement links TRBV6-5 to TRBJ1-2; possibly TRBD1 for D (6 bases). Trimming cost V 6 bases and J 7 bases, with 15 bases left between them. CDR1 is MNHEY, CDR2 SVGAGI, per germline. There are 13 residues in the CDR3. The CDR3 DNA sequence: TGTGCCAGCAGGGTACAGGGTAACGCTGGCTACACCTTC. Translating it yields CASRVQGNAGYTF.